The rows below give T cell receptor beta chains drawn from one sample of a study of OX40 agonist ivuxolimab in advanced cancers. Generated by immunoSEQ multiplex PCR, the TCRdb table keeps only in-frame clones and is missing some. The sample has fewer than 80,000 clones, 80% to 90% seen once. Sequenced material: CD4+ or CD8+ T cells sorted from blood, taken in a trial of the OX40 agonist ivuxolimab. Receptors originate from an adult with an advanced solid tumor such as melanoma, head and neck, liver or kidney cancer. Both conserved end residues are part of each CDR3. The order of the fields is J gene, V gene, CDR3 protein.

j_gene: TRBJ1-2
v_gene: TRBV9
CDR3aa: CASSPNRGQGSMSGYTF

j_gene: TRBJ1-2
v_gene: TRBV29-1
CDR3aa: CSVAEGDGYTF

j_gene: TRBJ2-7
v_gene: TRBV30
CDR3aa: CAWSVRPAGEQYF

j_gene: TRBJ2-3
v_gene: TRBV6-6
CDR3aa: CASSYSGYTDTQYF

j_gene: TRBJ2-5
v_gene: TRBV5-1
CDR3aa: CASSLATSLSTQYF

j_gene: TRBJ2-7
v_gene: TRBV7-8
CDR3aa: CASSLARTAEQYF

j_gene: TRBJ2-5
v_gene: TRBV2
CDR3aa: CASITGQGAEETQYF

j_gene: TRBJ1-5
v_gene: TRBV16
CDR3aa: CASSLLPGGNQPQHF

j_gene: TRBJ1-5
v_gene: TRBV5-5
CDR3aa: CASSWGTGSQPQHF

j_gene: TRBJ1-6
v_gene: TRBV11-2
CDR3aa: CASSAHREGGNSPLHF

j_gene: TRBJ2-3
v_gene: TRBV27
CDR3aa: CASTTSGGAIDTQYF

j_gene: TRBJ2-3
v_gene: TRBV4-3
CDR3aa: CASSQDGAGGIDTQYF

j_gene: TRBJ1-5
v_gene: TRBV4-3
CDR3aa: CASSQQTGLAQPQHF

j_gene: TRBJ2-7
v_gene: TRBV21-1
CDR3aa: CASRGPVGEQYF

j_gene: TRBJ2-7
v_gene: TRBV5-6
CDR3aa: CASSWGLAGQSSYEQYF

j_gene: TRBJ1-1
v_gene: TRBV18
CDR3aa: CASSPPTGSNTEAFF

j_gene: TRBJ1-6
v_gene: TRBV5-6
CDR3aa: CASSFFSYNSPLHF